Here is one T cell receptor beta chain with its context. In the same sample, other DNA sequences code for this CDR3. The data were taken from a study of blood T cell repertoires in COVID-19. Whole-study context: In each case, the material was cDNA or gDNA derived from T cells, B-cell-depleted T cells, or PBMCs.

It was during active infection that Seattle patients were enrolled and then longitudinally followed. Assay: immunoSEQ multiplex PCR; the TCRdb copy retains only in-frame clones and omits some. The sample includes about 440,000 clones, around 89% seen only once; the top ten take 10% to 15%. The clonotype originates from a woman between 45 and 65 years old with COVID-19, enrolled during active disease. Sequenced input: peripheral blood.

The CDR3 protein is CASSFRDTEAFF. The CDR3 DNA is TGTGCCAGCAGTTTCCGGGACACTGAAGCTTTCTTT. The rearrangement joins TRBV28 to TRBJ1-1; no firm D call. The CDR3 runs to 12 residues. CDR1 MDHEN and CDR2 SYDVKM come from the germline V gene. V gave up 3 bases and J gave up 3 bases, with 5 bases separating them.